The present T cell receptor (beta chain) was sequenced within a study of T cell repertoires in cytomegalovirus infection. On the study more broadly: The authors relied on CMV epitopes, both recently identified HLA-C-restricted and well-studied HLA-B-restricted. From public TCR beta signatures came an indication of both CMV infection and matching HLA type. Study-wide results and limits: The ex vivo response was dominated by HLA-C-restricted CMV-specific TCR beta clonotypes. Individuals carrying CMV plus the relevant HLA were identified by cumulative frequency of public TCR beta families.

TCRdb reanalysed the reads using MiXCR and keeps one entry per CDR3 protein. The sample lists 80,000 to 95,000 distinct CDR3 sequences, about 29% occurring once. The table lists this clonotype with a few counts. As yet, its antigen is unknown. This CDR3 has 16 residues. The V and J ends lost 1 base and 4 bases, in that order; junction bases with no gene match: 8. The germline V gene encodes CDR1 SGHTA and CDR2 FQGNSA. Sample: CD8+ T cells from cultured PBMCs, taken from culture after CMV antigen stimulation. This receptor was obtained from a human donor in good health (CMV status not recorded). Some clones in this sample may be carry-over from other donors' samples. This chain uses TRBV7-2 with TRBJ1-2, with 8 bases lining up with TRBD1. CDR3 bases: TGTGCCAGCAGCTTAGTTAACGGACAGGGCCTCTATGGCTACACCTTC. It codes for CASSLVNGQGLYGYTF.